A single sample is the source of the 24 T cell receptor beta chains below, sequenced in a study of blood T cells in healthy people across ages. Primers used in a second PCR of roughly 6 to 11 cycles were a sample-barcoded 5' primer and a J-beta primer mix. MiXCR was run by TCRdb on the 5' RACE reads, yielding one entry per CDR3 protein. The sample shows some 670,000 distinct CDR3 sequences, over 40% of them seen only once. The sequenced sample was blood. The receptors stem from a woman older than 75 in good health.

This clonotype was seen a single time. A much more abundant neighbour one base away suggests this may be a read error. The chain combines TRBV4-2 with TRBJ2-1; D may be TRBD2 (6 bases). This CDR3 spans 12 amino acids. Germline V lookup: CDR1 LGHNA, CDR2 YNFKEQ. DNA for the CDR3: TGTGCCAACAGCCAGTGGGGGGAAGAGCAGTTCTTC. It yields the protein CANSQWGEEQFF.

This clonotype was picked up many times. The chain recombines TRBV10-3 with TRBJ2-7; the match to TRBD2 covers 12 bases. Per the germline V gene, CDR1 is ENHRY and CDR2 is SYGVKD. V lost 8 bases, J lost 3 bases, and 2 bases stayed unmatched. The CDR3 spans 13 residues. DNA for the CDR3: TGTGCCATCGGGGGACTAGCGGGCTACGAGCAGTACTTC. It encodes CAIGGLAGYEQYF.

As concerns this clonotype: This may be a read error, as it is one base from a much larger clone. J is TRBJ2-3 and V is TRBV7-2, with 13 bases identical to TRBD2. CDR1 and CDR2 from the germline V gene are SGHTA and FQGNSA. The CDR3 sequence is 14 residues long. CDR3 amino acids: CVSSGTSGALTQYF. The CDR3 nucleotides read TGTGTCAGCAGCGGGACTAGCGGGGCCCTGACGCAGTATTTT.

The chain combines TRBV7-2 with TRBJ2-1, with 7 bases identical to TRBD2. The length of the CDR3 is 16 residues. V gave up 5 bases and J gave up 0 bases; unmatched junction bases: 7. Per the germline V gene, CDR1 is SGHTA and CDR2 is FQGNSA. CDR3 residues: CASSRGEGSSYNEQFF. CDR3 DNA sequence: TGTGCCAGCAGCCGAGGGGAGGGAAGCTCCTACAATGAGCAGTTCTTC.

This chain joins TRBV13 and TRBJ2-7, with TRBD2 matching 15 bases. The V segment lost 2 bases and the J segment 7 bases; nucleotides outside the gene matches: 12. Germline CDR1 PRHDT, CDR2 FYEKMQ (reference sequence). This CDR3 is built from 18 residues. The CDR3 DNA follows: TGTGCCAGCAGCTTATCTGGACTAGCGGGAGGGTTGTACAATGAGCAGTACTTC. Encoded protein: CASSLSGLAGGLYNEQYF.

The sample holds many counts of this clonotype. The J gene is TRBJ2-2, the V gene TRBV27; TRBD2 agrees at 11 bases. The length of the CDR3 is 16 residues. Germline assignment: CDR1 MNHEY and CDR2 SMNVEV (reference sequence). Trimming at V came to 6 bases and at J to 4 bases, leaving 7 bases not matched to a gene. Here the CDR3 reads CASRGGLAGRTGELFF. CDR3 coding DNA: TGTGCCAGCAGGGGTGGACTAGCGGGTCGCACCGGGGAGCTGTTTTTT.

This clonotype was counted at least ten times. The chain uses TRBV7-9 and TRBJ1-4; D unclear. Germline lookup yields CDR1 SEHNR and CDR2 FQNEAQ (reference sequence). The ends were cut back, 5 bases at V and 0 bases at J, with 4 bases in the middle. This CDR3 comprises 13 residues. This CDR3 is CASSPSTNEKLFF. CDR3 nucleotides: TGTGCCAGCAGCCCCTCAACTAATGAAAAACTGTTTTTT. Full variable domain (outside the CDR3, taken from reference TRBV7-9 and TRBJ1-4): DTGVSQNPRHKITKRGQNVTFRCDPISEHNRLYWYRQTLGQGPEFLTYFQNEAQLEKSRLLSDRFSAERPKGSFSTLEIQRTEQGDSAMYLCASSPSTNEKLFFGSGTQLSVL.

On this clonotype itself: This may come from a read error, since a much larger clone is one base off. The chain carries TRBV24-1 and TRBJ2-1; D gene unclear. Germline CDR1 is KGHDR and CDR2 is SFDVKD. V lost 3 bases to trimming and J lost 10 bases, with 18 bases between them. The CDR3 runs to 15 residues. CDR3 sequence: CATSDPRRPGKEQFF. In nucleotides, the CDR3 is TGTGCCACCAGTGATCCCCGGCGCCCTGGCAAGGAGCAGTTCTTC.

The chain links TRBV20-1 to TRBJ1-2; possibly TRBD1 for D (6 bases). The CDR3 totals 15 residues. Deletions cut 3 bases from V and 6 bases from J, with 20 bases between. Per germline, CDR1 DFQATT and CDR2 SNEGSKA (reference sequence). This CDR3 is CSASISGGRRDGYTF. The CDR3 coding sequence is TGCAGTGCTAGTATTTCGGGGGGCCGTAGGGATGGCTACACCTTC.

This clonotype was detected a few times. This rearrangement joins TRBV25-1 to TRBJ2-1; 8 bases are shared with TRBD2. The J call is in doubt because the DNA end fits TRBJ2-7 better. CDR3 size: 14 residues. Germline V gives CDR1 MGHDK, CDR2 SYGVNS. The CDR3 loop reads CASSEREDNNEQYF. In nucleotides, the CDR3 is TGTGCCAGCAGTGAGCGGGAGGATAACAATGAGCAGTACTTC.

The chain is built from TRBV7-2 and TRBJ2-3; 13 nucleotides align to TRBD2. Per the germline V gene, CDR1 is SGHTA and CDR2 is FQGNSA. This CDR3 has 16 residues. With V trimmed by 5 bases and J by 5 bases, 7 bases remained unmatched. CDR3 bases: TGTGCCAGCAGCCCAGGGACTAGCGGGGAAGTAGATACGCAGTATTTT. Protein sequence: CASSPGTSGEVDTQYF.

Many counts were recorded for this clonotype. The chain combines TRBV30 with TRBJ2-3, with D possibly TRBD1 on 6 matching bases. V lost 1 base, J lost 3 bases, and 8 bases lay in between. The CDR3 has 13 amino acids. Germline values: CDR1 GTSNPN, CDR2 SVGIG (reference sequence). The CDR3 sequence: CAWSGTATDTQYF. In DNA, the CDR3 is TGTGCCTGGAGTGGGACAGCAACAGATACGCAGTATTTT.

This chain connects TRBV27 to TRBJ1-2; 7 nucleotides line up with TRBD1. V lost 3 bases, J lost 4 bases, and 2 bases stayed unmatched. This CDR3 has 13 residues. Germline CDR1 MNHEY, CDR2 SMNVEV (reference sequence). CDR3 in DNA: TGTGCCAGCAGTTTCCGGGACAGCTATGGCTACACCTTC. Protein sequence: CASSFRDSYGYTF.

The chain employs TRBV30 and TRBJ2-1; no firm D call. Trimming took off 8 bases at V and 6 bases at J, with 11 bases between the two ends. Germline V gives CDR1 GTSNPN, CDR2 SVGIG (reference sequence). This CDR3 has 11 amino acids. DNA of the CDR3: TGTGCCGGTGATCTCCCCAATGAGCAGTTCTTC. This sequence encodes CAGDLPNEQFF.

In its sample, this clonotype was seen a few times. V is TRBV3-1 and J is TRBJ1-6, with TRBD1 identical over 10 bases. V dropped 8 bases and J dropped 7; count of bases not matched to a gene: 5. Germline CDR1 and CDR2: LGHDT and YNNKEL (reference sequence). The CDR3 is made up of 14 amino acids. As DNA, the CDR3 is TGTGCCAGCGGGACGGGACAGGGGAATTCACCCCTCCACTTT. The encoded protein is CASGTGQGNSPLHF.

A note on this clonotype: A much larger clone sits a single nucleotide away, making a read error possible. This chain connects TRBV5-1 to TRBJ2-7; D is unresolved. The CDR3 spans 15 residues. Trimming pared 2 bases from V and 7 bases from J, leaving 19 bases between. Germline loops: CDR1 SGHRS, CDR2 YFSETQ. CDR3 in amino acids: CASSFSAASYNEQYF. In nucleotides, the CDR3 is TGCGCCAGCAGCTTTTCGGCGGCCTCCTACAATGAGCAGTACTTC.

This clonotype was observed many times. The gene calls are TRBV2 and TRBJ2-5, with D possibly matching TRBD2 (5 bases). The V and J ends lost 8 bases and 1 base respectively, with 11 bases between them. The CDR3 has 13 residues. Germline lookup yields CDR1 SNHLY and CDR2 FYNNEI. The CDR3 sequence: CASVRDFQETQYF. In DNA form, the CDR3 reads TGTGCCAGCGTGAGGGATTTCCAAGAGACCCAGTACTTC. Combining the CDR3 with reference TRBV2 and TRBJ2-5 gives the whole variable domain EPEVTQTPSHQVTQMGQEVILRCVPISNHLYFYWYRQILGQKVEFLVSFYNNEISEKSEIFDDQFSVERPDGSNFTLKIRSTKLEDSAMYFCASVRDFQETQYFGPGTRLLVL.

A word on this clonotype: One base away lies a much larger clone, so this may be a sequencing read error. The chain links TRBV19 to TRBJ1-1, with D uncertain. Between the trimmed V and J ends, which lost 7 bases and 0 bases, there was a span of 6 bases. Germline assignment: CDR1 LNHDA and CDR2 SQIVND (reference sequence). CDR3 size: 12 residues. In DNA form, the CDR3 reads TGTGCCAGTAACGGCATGAACACTGAAGCTTTCTTT. Translating it yields CASNGMNTEAFF.

The chain joins TRBV20-1 to TRBJ2-4; D call uncertain. The CDR3 runs to 16 residues. Germline loops: CDR1 DFQATT, CDR2 SNEGSKA (reference sequence). CDR3 in DNA: TGCAGCGTCCTCTCCCCAGTTCTACTAGCCAAAAACATTCAGTACTTC. Translation gives CSVLSPVLLAKNIQYF.

The chain links TRBV2 to TRBJ2-5, with TRBD1 matching 9 bases. Germline V gives CDR1 SNHLY, CDR2 FYNNEI. J gave up 2 bases and V 5 bases, and 6 bases lay outside the gene matches. This CDR3 contains 15 residues. CDR3 region: CASSPDRGGQETQYF. Written as DNA, the CDR3 is TGTGCCAGCAGTCCGGACAGGGGTGGGCAAGAGACCCAGTACTTC.

In this sample, this clonotype turned up once. The chain is built from TRBV20-1 and TRBJ1-3; D remains ambiguous. Trimming stripped 0 bases from V and 2 bases from J, with 11 bases between. Germline V gives CDR1 DFQATT, CDR2 SNEGSKA (reference sequence). This CDR3 is built from 15 residues. CDR3 residues: CSARDPFEAGNTIYF. In nucleotides, the CDR3 is TGCAGTGCTAGAGACCCCTTCGAGGCTGGAAACACCATATATTTT.

The sample holds a few counts of this clonotype. The V and J genes are TRBV3-1 and TRBJ2-7; D is undetermined. Trimming took 4 bases from V and 0 from J, leaving 10 bases between them. This CDR3 contains 14 residues. CDR1 and CDR2 from the germline V gene are LGHDT and YNNKEL (reference sequence). Written as DNA, the CDR3 is TGTGCCAGCAGCCCAGGACCTCACTCCTACGAGCAGTACTTC. It translates to CASSPGPHSYEQYF.

V usage is TRBV20-1 and J usage is TRBJ2-1; TRBD2 aligns across 11 bases. Trimming cost V 2 bases and J 7 bases; bases outside gene matches: 10. CDR3 size: 16 residues. The germline V gene encodes CDR1 DFQATT and CDR2 SNEGSKA (reference sequence). The CDR3 sequence: CSARSPSGGYPNEQFF. CDR3 DNA sequence: TGCAGTGCTAGAAGCCCTAGCGGGGGGTATCCAAATGAGCAGTTCTTC.

This clonotype has at least ten counts. The chain combines TRBV3-1 with TRBJ2-5, with D possibly matching TRBD2 (6 bases). Trimming shortened V by 3 bases and J by 3 bases, and 23 bases separated the two germline ends. Germline V CDR1 and CDR2: LGHDT, YNNKEL (reference sequence). The CDR3 totals 18 residues. Here the CDR3 reads CASSHFRRRGLTKETQYF. The CDR3 nucleotides are TGTGCCAGCAGCCATTTCCGCCGGCGGGGACTGACGAAAGAGACCCAGTACTTC.